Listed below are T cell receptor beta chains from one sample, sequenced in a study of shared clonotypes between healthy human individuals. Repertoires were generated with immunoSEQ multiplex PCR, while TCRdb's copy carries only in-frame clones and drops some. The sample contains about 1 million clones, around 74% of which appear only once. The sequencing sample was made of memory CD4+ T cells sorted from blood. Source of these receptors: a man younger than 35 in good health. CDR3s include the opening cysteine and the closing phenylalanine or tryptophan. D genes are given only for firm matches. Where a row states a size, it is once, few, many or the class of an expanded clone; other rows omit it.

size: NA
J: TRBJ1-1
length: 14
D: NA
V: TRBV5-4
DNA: TGTGCCAGCAGCTTGGATCACGGGCTCACTGAAGCTTTCTTT
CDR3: CASSLDHGLTEAFF

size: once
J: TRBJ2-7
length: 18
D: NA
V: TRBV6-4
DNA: TGTGCCAGCAGTGACCCCTTTTACTACCAGGGAGGAACCTACGAGCAGTACTTC
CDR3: CASSDPFYYQGGTYEQYF

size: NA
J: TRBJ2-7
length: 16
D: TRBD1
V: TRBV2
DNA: TGTGCCAGCATTAAAAATCCGTCGGACAGGGGTGGCGAGCAGTACTTC
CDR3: CASIKNPSDRGGEQYF

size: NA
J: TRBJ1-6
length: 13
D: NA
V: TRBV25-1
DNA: TGTGCCAGCAGTGAGGGTCAGCCTTTAACCCTCCACTTT
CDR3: CASSEGQPLTLHF

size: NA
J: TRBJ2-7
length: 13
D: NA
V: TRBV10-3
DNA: TGTGCCACCTCAGGACCAGTAAACTACGAGCAGTACTTC
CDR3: CATSGPVNYEQYF

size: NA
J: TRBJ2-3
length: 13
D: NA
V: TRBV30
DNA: TGTGCCTGGAGTAGGGGGAATCCGGATACGCAGTATTTT
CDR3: CAWSRGNPDTQYF

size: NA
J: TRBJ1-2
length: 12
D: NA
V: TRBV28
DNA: TGTGCCAGCACCCAGGTTGGAAATGGCTACACCTTC
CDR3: CASTQVGNGYTF

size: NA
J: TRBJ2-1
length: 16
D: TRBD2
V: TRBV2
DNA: TGTGCCAGCAGGGGACTAGCGGCTAGCTCCTACAATGAGCAGTTCTTC
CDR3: CASRGLAASSYNEQFF

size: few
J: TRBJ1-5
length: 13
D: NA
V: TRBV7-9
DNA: TGTGCCAGTTCTTCAGGGATTTATCAGCCCCAGCATTTT
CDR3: CASSSGIYQPQHF

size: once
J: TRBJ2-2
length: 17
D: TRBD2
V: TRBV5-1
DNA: TGCGCCAGCGAGGCCACGGGGACTACCTCGAACACCGGGGAGCTGTTTTTT
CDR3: CASEATGTTSNTGELFF

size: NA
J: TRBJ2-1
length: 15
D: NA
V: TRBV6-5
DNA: TGTGCCAGCAGTTACGGGGTAGCCTGGGGGAATGAGCAGTTCTTC
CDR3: CASSYGVAWGNEQFF

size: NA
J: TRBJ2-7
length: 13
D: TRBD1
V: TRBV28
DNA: TGTGCCACACAGGGGGACACGAGTTACGAGCAGTACTTC
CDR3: CATQGDTSYEQYF

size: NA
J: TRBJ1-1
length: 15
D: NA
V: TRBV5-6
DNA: TGTGCCAGCAGCTTAGGGACGGGCATGAACACTGAAGCTTTCTTT
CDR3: CASSLGTGMNTEAFF

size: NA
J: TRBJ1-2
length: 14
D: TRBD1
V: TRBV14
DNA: TGTGCCAGCAGCCTACAGGGGAAAGCTGGTGGCTACACCTTC
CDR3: CASSLQGKAGGYTF

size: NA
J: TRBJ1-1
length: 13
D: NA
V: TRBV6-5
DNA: TGTGCCAGCAAAAAGACAGGGAACACTGAAGCTTTCTTT
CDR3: CASKKTGNTEAFF

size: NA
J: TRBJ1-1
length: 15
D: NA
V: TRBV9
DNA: TGTGCCAGCAGCGTAGACCCGACCGTGAACACTGAAGCTTTCTTT
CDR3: CASSVDPTVNTEAFF

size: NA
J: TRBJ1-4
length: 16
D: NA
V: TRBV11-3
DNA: TGTGCCAGCAGCTTAGCGGGAGGGGCGGAATGGGAAAAACTGTTTTTT
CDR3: CASSLAGGAEWEKLFF

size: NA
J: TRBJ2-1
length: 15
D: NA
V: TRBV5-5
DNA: TGTGCCAGCAGCTTGGGACAGAGCTCCTACAATGAGCAGTTCTTC
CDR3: CASSLGQSSYNEQFF

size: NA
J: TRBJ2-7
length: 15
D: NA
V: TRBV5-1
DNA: TGCGCCAGCAGCCGTGGCGGGCAAACCTCCTACGAGCAGTACTTC
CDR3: CASSRGGQTSYEQYF

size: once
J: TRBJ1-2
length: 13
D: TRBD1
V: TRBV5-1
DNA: TGCGCCAGCAGCATAGGACAGGGCTATGGCTACACCTTC
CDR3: CASSIGQGYGYTF

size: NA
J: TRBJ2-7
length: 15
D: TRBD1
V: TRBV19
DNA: TGTGCCAGTAGTACCTCTGAAGACAGGGATCGAAAGCAGTACTTC
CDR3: CASSTSEDRDRKQYF

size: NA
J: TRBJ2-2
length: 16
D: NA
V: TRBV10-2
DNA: TGCGCCAGCAGTGTTATTTACGCGGGTAAAAACGGGGAGCTGTTTTTT
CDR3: CASSVIYAGKNGELFF

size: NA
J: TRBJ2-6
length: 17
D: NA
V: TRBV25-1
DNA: TGTGCCAGCAGTGCTCAGGGTCACAGCTCTGGGGCCAACGTCCTGACTTTC
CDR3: CASSAQGHSSGANVLTF

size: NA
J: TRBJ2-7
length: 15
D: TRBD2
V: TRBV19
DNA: TGTGCCAGTAGTGCCCGACTAGCGGACTACTACGAGCAGTACTTC
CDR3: CASSARLADYYEQYF

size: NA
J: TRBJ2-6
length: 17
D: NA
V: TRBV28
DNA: TGTGCCAGCGGGAAGTCAGGGCAGTTGACTGGGGCCAACGTCCTGACTTTC
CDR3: CASGKSGQLTGANVLTF

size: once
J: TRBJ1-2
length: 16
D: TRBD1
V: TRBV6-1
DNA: TGTGCCAGCAGTGTCGTGGGACAGGGGGCTAACTATGGCTACACCTTC
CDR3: CASSVVGQGANYGYTF

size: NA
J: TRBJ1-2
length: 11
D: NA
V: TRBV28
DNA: TGTGCCAGCGTTGAGGGTTATGGCTACACCTTC
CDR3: CASVEGYGYTF

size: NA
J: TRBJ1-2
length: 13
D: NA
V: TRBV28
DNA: TGTGCCAGCAGTCCTTACAGGAACTATGGCTACACCTTC
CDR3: CASSPYRNYGYTF

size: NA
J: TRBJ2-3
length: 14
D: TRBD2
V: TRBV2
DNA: TGTGCCAGCAGAGATAGCGGGAGTGCAGATACGCAGTATTTT
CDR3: CASRDSGSADTQYF

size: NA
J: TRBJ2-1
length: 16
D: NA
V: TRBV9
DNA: TGTGCCAGCAGCGTAGAAATAGCGACATCCTACAATGAGCAGTTCTTC
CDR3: CASSVEIATSYNEQFF

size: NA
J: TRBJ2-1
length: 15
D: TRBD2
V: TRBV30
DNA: TGTGCCTGGACCCTGGGGCTAGCGGGAGTAGGTGAGCAGTTCTTC
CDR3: CAWTLGLAGVGEQFF

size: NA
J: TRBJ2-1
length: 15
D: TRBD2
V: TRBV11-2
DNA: TGTGCCAGCAGCTTACGGCGGGAGAGGTACAATGAGCAGTTCTTC
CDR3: CASSLRRERYNEQFF

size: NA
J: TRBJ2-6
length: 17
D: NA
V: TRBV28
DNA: TGTGCCAGCAGTTTCGGAGGGAACGGGGGTAGGGCCAACGTCCTGACTTTC
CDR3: CASSFGGNGGRANVLTF

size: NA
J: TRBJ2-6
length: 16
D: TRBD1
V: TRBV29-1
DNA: TGCAGCGTTGTTCCGGAGGACAGGGCTGGGGCCAACGTCCTGACTTTC
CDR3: CSVVPEDRAGANVLTF

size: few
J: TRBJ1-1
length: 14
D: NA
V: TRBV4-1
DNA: TGCGCCAGCAGCCAAGACATAGTCAGGACTGAAGCTTTCTTT
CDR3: CASSQDIVRTEAFF

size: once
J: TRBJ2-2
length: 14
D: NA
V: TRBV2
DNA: TGTGCCAGCAGAGGGGGTTTGAACACCGGGGAGCTGTTTTTT
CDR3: CASRGGLNTGELFF

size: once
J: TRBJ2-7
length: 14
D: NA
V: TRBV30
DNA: TGTGCCGGCACACTAGACAGTTTCTCCTACGAGCAGTACTTC
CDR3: CAGTLDSFSYEQYF

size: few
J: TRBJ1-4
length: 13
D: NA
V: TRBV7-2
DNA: TGTGCCAGCAGCTTAGGGAGATCAGAAAAACTGTTTTTT
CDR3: CASSLGRSEKLFF

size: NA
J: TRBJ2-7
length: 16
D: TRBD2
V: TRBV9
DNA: TGTGCCAGCAGCGTAGGGGGAGCCGGGGGGTCCTACGAGCAGTACTTC
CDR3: CASSVGGAGGSYEQYF

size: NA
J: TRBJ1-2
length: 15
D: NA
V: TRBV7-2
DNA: TGTGCCAGCAGCTTAGTGGCAGGGGTGGACTATGGCTACACCTTC
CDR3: CASSLVAGVDYGYTF

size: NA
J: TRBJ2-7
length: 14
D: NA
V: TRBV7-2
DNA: TGTGCCAGCAGCTTGCAAATGGGGGACGACGAGCAGTACTTC
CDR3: CASSLQMGDDEQYF

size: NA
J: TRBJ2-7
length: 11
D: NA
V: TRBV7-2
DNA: TGTGCCAGCAGCCTTAGGGACGAGCAGTACTTC
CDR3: CASSLRDEQYF

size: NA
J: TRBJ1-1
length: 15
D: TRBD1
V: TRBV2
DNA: TGTGCCACCAGCCCGGGACAGGGCTTAAACACTGAAGCTTTCTTT
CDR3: CATSPGQGLNTEAFF